The 19 T cell receptor beta chains listed next were all sequenced from one sample in a study of blood T cell repertoires in COVID-19 (dated by TCRdb to 2018 to 2020). Receptors were amplified or captured by the immunoSEQ multiplex PCR assay. In its TCRdb copy, this immuneACCESS table keeps in-frame sequences only and misses some clones. Where compared with another copy, unresolved V genes explain less than half of these, and the others have no known cause. Counted in this sample were about 94,000 clones; about 80% of them appeared once. The ten largest clones add up to around 19% of the sample. Sequencing was done on a sample of peripheral blood. The receptors stem from a human donor in a cohort sampled during active COVID-19.

This sequence joins TRBV27 and TRBJ1-1; 9 bases are a match to TRBD1. Germline V gives CDR1 MNHEY, CDR2 SMNVEV (reference sequence). Trimming removed 9 bases from V and 11 bases from J; junction bases left unmatched: 7. CDR3 length equals 11 residues. The CDR3 DNA reads TGTGCCAGTTGGACAGGGGTCAGGGCTTTCTTT. Translated: CASWTGVRAFF.

V gene TRBV7-3 combines with J gene TRBJ2-3; TRBD2 aligns across 8 bases. CDR1 SGHTA and CDR2 FQGTGA come from the germline V gene. Trimming at V came to 8 bases and at J to 4 bases, leaving 5 bases not matched to a gene. The CDR3 runs 13 residues. The CDR3 coding sequence is TGTGCCAGCGGAGCGGGAGCTGCAGATACGCAGTATTTT. Translation: CASGAGAADTQYF.

The chain carries TRBV28 and TRBJ2-5, with 7 bases fitting TRBD2. The CDR3 runs to 15 residues. Germline V gene lookup returns CDR1 MDHEN and CDR2 SYDVKM. V lost 2 bases to trimming and J lost 2 bases; unmatched junction nucleotides: 5. This CDR3 reads CASSLSGTRQETQYF. The CDR3 nucleotides are TGTGCCAGCAGTTTAAGCGGGACCAGACAAGAGACCCAGTACTTC.

The chain joins TRBV28 to TRBJ1-5; D unclear. CDR1 MDHEN and CDR2 SYDVKM come from the germline V gene. This CDR3 contains 12 residues. Trimming removed 5 bases from V and 9 bases from J, with 11 bases in between. The CDR3 coding sequence is TGTGCCAGCAGTCTAAAACAGCTGCCCCAGCATTTT. This encodes CASSLKQLPQHF.

The V call is TRBV7-9, the J call TRBJ2-1; D perhaps matches TRBD2 (6 bases). Germline CDR1 SEHNR, CDR2 FQNEAQ (reference sequence). V was pared by 1 base and J by 4 bases, with 11 bases between. CDR3 length: 15 amino acids. The CDR3 loop reads CASSLGGGNYNEQFF. The DNA of the CDR3 is TGTGCCAGCAGCTTAGGAGGCGGGAATTACAATGAGCAGTTCTTC. Full variable domain (outside the CDR3, taken from reference TRBV7-9 and TRBJ2-1): DTGVSQNPRHKITKRGQNVTFRCDPISEHNRLYWYRQTLGQGPEFLTYFQNEAQLEKSRLLSDRFSAERPKGSFSTLEIQRTEQGDSAMYLCASSLGGGNYNEQFFGPGTRLTVL.

In this sample, this clone turned up a few times. The chain couples TRBV28 to TRBJ1-5; D gene ambiguous. CDR1 and CDR2 from the germline V gene are MDHEN and SYDVKM. V was pared by 5 bases and J by 7 bases, with 9 bases between. The CDR3 runs to 12 residues. In DNA, the CDR3 is TGTGCCAGCAGTAAGGGAGCCCAGCCCCAGCATTTT. It specifies CASSKGAQPQHF.

This clone was observed once. J is TRBJ2-1 and V is TRBV5-6, with 8 bases matching TRBD2. The CDR3 spans 16 residues. Per the germline V gene, CDR1 is SGHDT and CDR2 is YYEEEE. Germline trimming cut 7 bases from V and 0 bases from J; bases unmatched to any gene: 9. CDR3 amino acids: CASDTSGRNSYNEQFF. CDR3 bases: TGTGCCAGCGACACTAGCGGACGGAACTCCTACAATGAGCAGTTCTTC. The full variable domain, with the rest looked up from reference TRBV5-6 and TRBJ2-1, is DAGVTQSPTHLIKTRGQQVTLRCSPKSGHDTVSWYQQALGQGPQFIFQYYEEEERQRGNFPDRFSGHQFPNYSSELNVNALLLGDSALYLCASDTSGRNSYNEQFFGPGTRLTVL.

The J gene is TRBJ1-1, the V gene TRBV3-1 (or the pseudogene TRBV3-2); D uncertain. The V gene's germline CDR1 is LGHDT and CDR2 YNNKEL (reference sequence). V dropped 5 bases and J dropped 3 bases, with 10 bases sitting between them. This CDR3 contains 13 residues. The CDR3: CASSTERYTEAFF. CDR3 DNA: TGTGCCAGCAGCACCGAGCGATACACTGAAGCTTTCTTT.

The chain is built from TRBV15 and TRBJ2-7; perhaps TRBD2 as D (7 bases). This CDR3 has 16 residues. CDR1 LNHNV and CDR2 YYDKDF come from the germline V gene (reference sequence). Trimming shortened V by 1 base and J by 7 bases, and 20 bases separated the two germline ends. The CDR3 coding sequence is TGTGCCACCAGCAGAGGGGGGGGGCACGGAGTTGGAGAGCAGTACTTC. This gives the protein CATSRGGGHGVGEQYF. The full variable domain, in which reference TRBV15 and TRBJ2-7 provide the parts outside the CDR3, is DAMVIQNPRYQVTQFGKPVTLSCSQTLNHNVMYWYQQKSSQAPKLLFHYYDKDFNNEADTPDNFQSRRPNTSFCFLDIRSPGLGDTAMYLCATSRGGGHGVGEQYFGPGTRLTVT.

This chain links TRBV28 with TRBJ2-5, with 11 bases identical to TRBD2. CDR3 length: 16 residues. Germline trimming cut 0 bases from V and 3 bases from J; bases unmatched to any gene: 3. CDR1 and CDR2 (germline): MDHEN, SYDVKM. In DNA form, the CDR3 reads TGTGCCAGCAGTTTATGGCTAGCGGGAGGAGAAGAGACCCAGTACTTC. This translates into CASSLWLAGGEETQYF.

This clone was seen just once. V gene TRBV27 combines with J gene TRBJ2-7; 12 bases are shared with TRBD2. The CDR3 loop spans 15 amino acids. Trimming took 3 bases from V and 3 from J; bases not matched to a gene: 3. The germline V gene encodes CDR1 MNHEY and CDR2 SMNVEV (reference sequence). DNA for the CDR3: TGTGCCAGCAGTTTTGGACTAGCGGGACACTACGAGCAGTACTTC. It yields the protein CASSFGLAGHYEQYF.

This clone showed up just a few times. The chain recombines TRBV11-2 with TRBJ1-4, with 9 bases matching TRBD1. Losses at the gene ends were 4 bases for V and 7 bases for J; bases not matched to a gene: 4. Germline V gene data show CDR1 as SGHAT and CDR2 as FQNNGV. The CDR3 spans 14 residues. CDR3: CASSSDRGVEKLFF. CDR3 nucleotides: TGTGCCAGCAGCTCGGACAGGGGCGTTGAAAAACTGTTTTTT.

The chain carries TRBV20-1 and TRBJ1-5; D may be TRBD1 (6 bases). The germline CDR1 and CDR2 sequences are DFQATT and SNEGSKA (reference sequence). CDR3 size: 13 residues. Trimming took off 3 bases at V and 3 bases at J, with 9 bases between the two ends. The CDR3 reads CSASSGVNQPQHF. The CDR3 DNA follows: TGCAGTGCTAGTTCAGGGGTCAATCAGCCCCAGCATTTT.

The chain recombines TRBV13 with TRBJ2-3; TRBD2 matches 12 bases. The CDR3 consists of 16 residues. The V gene end was trimmed by 0 bases and the J gene end by 5 bases; junction bases not matched to a gene: 3. The germline V gene has CDR1 PRHDT and CDR2 FYEKMQ (reference sequence). The CDR3 sequence is CASSLGLAGGVDTQYF. The CDR3, as DNA: TGTGCCAGCAGCTTAGGACTAGCGGGAGGAGTAGATACGCAGTATTTT. The variable domain in full, completed from reference TRBV13 and TRBJ2-3, reads AAGVIQSPRHLIKEKRETATLKCYPIPRHDTVYWYQQGPGQDPQFLISFYEKMQSDKGSIPDRFSAQQFSDYHSELNMSSLELGDSALYFCASSLGLAGGVDTQYFGPGTRLTVL.

The chain employs TRBV6-5 and TRBJ2-7; no reliable D call. The CDR3 is made up of 11 amino acids. The germline gives CDR1 MNHEY, CDR2 SVGAGI. The V end lost 4 bases, the J end lost 4 bases, and 5 bases lay between the germline ends. CDR3 coding DNA: TGTGCCAGCAGTTCGGTTTACGAGCAGTACTTC. This codes for CASSSVYEQYF.

The V gene is TRBV27, the J gene TRBJ2-7; TRBD2 agrees at 7 bases. The CDR3 is made up of 12 amino acids. With V trimmed by 6 bases and J by 11 bases, 10 bases remained unmatched. CDR1 MNHEY and CDR2 SMNVEV come from the germline V gene (reference sequence). CDR3 residues: CASSASGGHEYF. CDR3 nucleotides: TGTGCCAGCAGCGCTAGCGGAGGTCACGAGTACTTC.

The chain uses TRBV6-5 and TRBJ2-7; D remains unclear. Trimming removed 8 bases from V and 2 bases from J, with 10 bases in between. Germline lookup yields CDR1 MNHEY and CDR2 SVGAGI. The CDR3 contains 12 residues. CDR3 sequence: CASDTLTYEQYF. CDR3 nucleotides: TGTGCCAGCGACACCCTGACCTACGAGCAGTACTTC.

The chain's CDR3 is CALNTGVKAGYTF. The CDR3 nucleotides read TGTGCCTTGAATACCGGGGTAAAGGCTGGCTACACCTTC. The genes are TRBV30 and TRBJ1-2; D not resolved. Deletions cut 7 bases from V and 7 bases from J, with 19 bases between. Germline V gives CDR1 GTSNPN, CDR2 SVGIG (reference sequence). CDR3 length: 13 residues.

This sequence joins TRBV20-1 and TRBJ1-1; perhaps TRBD1 as D (5 bases). The germline V gene has CDR1 DFQATT and CDR2 SNEGSKA (reference sequence). This CDR3 has 14 amino acids. V was shortened by 3 bases and J by 5 bases, with 16 bases between the two germline ends. The CDR3 is CSASIEPGRTEAFF. In DNA form, the CDR3 reads TGCAGTGCTAGTATCGAGCCAGGGCGGACTGAAGCTTTCTTT.